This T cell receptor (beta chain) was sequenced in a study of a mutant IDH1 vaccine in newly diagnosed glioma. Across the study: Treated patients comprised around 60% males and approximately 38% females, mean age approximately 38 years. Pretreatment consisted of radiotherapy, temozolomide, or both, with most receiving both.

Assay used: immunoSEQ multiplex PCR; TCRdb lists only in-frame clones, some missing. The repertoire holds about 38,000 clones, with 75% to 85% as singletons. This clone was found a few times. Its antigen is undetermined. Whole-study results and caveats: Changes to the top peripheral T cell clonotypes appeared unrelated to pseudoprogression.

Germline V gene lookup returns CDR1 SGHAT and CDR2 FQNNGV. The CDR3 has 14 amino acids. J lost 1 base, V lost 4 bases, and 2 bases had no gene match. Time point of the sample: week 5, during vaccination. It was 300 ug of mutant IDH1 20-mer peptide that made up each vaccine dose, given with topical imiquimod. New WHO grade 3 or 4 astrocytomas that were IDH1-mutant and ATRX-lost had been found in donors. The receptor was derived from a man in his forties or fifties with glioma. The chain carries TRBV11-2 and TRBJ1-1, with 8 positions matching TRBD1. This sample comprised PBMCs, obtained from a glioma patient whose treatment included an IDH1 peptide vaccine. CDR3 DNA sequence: TGTGCCAGCAGCTCACAGGGGGGGAACACTGAAGCTTTCTTT. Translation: CASSSQGGNTEAFF.